This TCR beta chain appears in the sequencing data of a study of blood T cell repertoires in COVID-19 (TCRdb year 2020). Describing the broader study: Samples covering the acute and convalescent phases of COVID-19 were provided by collaborators in the United States, Italy and Spain. Where HLA class I and class II types were available, the types were taken from metadata supplied by the sample provider, not from assay-based typing. Samples came from the ongoing ImmuneRACE study (first 160 participants) plus 1,254 subjects from 6 global collaborators. Nearly every sample came with metadata listing a de-identified subject ID, COVID-19 status, age in years and sex. The dataset comprised deeply sampled blood TCRbeta repertoires from subjects exposed to, actively infected with, or recovered from COVID-19. The prospective study material was composed of cDNA or gDNA derived from T cells, B-cell-depleted T cells, or PBMCs. The repertoires were made available in a free public database intended to serve as a resource for research on the immune response to SARS-CoV-2.

Results the study describes overall, beyond this receptor: The quantity of clinical and demographic metadata differed by source and by participant and was supplied without curation.

The germline V gene (reference sequence) provides CDR1 DFQATT and CDR2 SNEGSKA. Counted from cysteine to phenylalanine, this CDR3 has 15 amino acids. Only the CDR3 DNA stays, 45 bases, in frame from base 1. Compared with germline, V lacks 3 bases and J lacks 4 bases; bases without a gene match: 8. TCRbeta CDR3 regions were amplified from genomic DNA by means of the immunoSEQ Assay, a bias-controlled multiplex PCR. The study's processing was this. The number of nucleated cells in each sample was estimated from the amplification of reference gene primers within the assay. To quantify the absolute abundance of each unique TCRbeta CDR3 rearrangement, sequence reads were collapsed and filtered. For each sample, productive Simpson clonality was calculated by taking the square root of Simpson's diversity index across productive rearrangements. In TCRdb, the immuneACCESS table is reduced to in-frame sequences with V and J assigned. These tables do not hold every clone; where another copy was compared, an unresolved V gene accounts for under half, and the others remain unexplained. From that table come the V and J calls and clone size; the DNA was used to work out D and trimming. The sample profile shows 60,000 to 65,000 clones; over 60% of them were found once. The top ten constitute more than 5% of the sample.

Collaborating institutions collected whole blood in K2EDTA tubes following their own protocols. For TCRbeta analysis, collaborators shipped samples as frozen whole blood, isolated PBMCs, or DNA extracted from either of those sample types. As to this clone: Its antigen is still unknown. Base-call qualities are not available, and no considerably larger clone is one nucleotide away.

The chain links TRBV20-1 with TRBJ2-5, and 10 junctional nucleotides match TRBD2. The sequence derives from a human donor in a cohort sampled during active COVID-19. The sample consisted of peripheral blood. The DNA is as follows: TGCAGTGCTAGTCCCAGCGGGGGGGCCGCAGAGACCCAGTACTTC. The translation is CSASPSGGAAETQYF.